This T cell receptor beta chain was found in a study of OX40 agonist ivuxolimab in advanced cancers. Study-wide background: Intravenous ivuxolimab at 0.01 to 10 mg/kg was given to patients every 2 weeks. Points from the study as a whole: Doses of 0.1 to 3.0 mg/kg were accompanied by clonal expansion of CD4+ and CD8+ blood T cells by week 6.

Turning to this clone: Its antigen is undetermined.

The CDR3 is 16 amino acids. V lost 0 bases and J lost 1, with 12 bases in between. The germline V gene has CDR1 LGHNT and CDR2 FRNRAP. Some clones are missing from TCRdb's copy, which holds only in-frame ones; the method was immunoSEQ multiplex PCR. Of some 50,000 clones listed, under 90% are singletons. The sequence was obtained from an adult with an advanced solid tumor such as melanoma, head and neck, liver or kidney cancer. The chain carries TRBV12-5 and TRBJ1-1; perhaps TRBD1 as D (5 bases). The specimen comprised CD4+ or CD8+ T cells sorted from blood, sampled in a trial of the OX40 agonist ivuxolimab. The CDR3 DNA is TGTGCTAGTGGTTTGGTTGGGGGAATAGGGAACACTGAAGCTTTCTTT. Protein product: CASGLVGGIGNTEAFF. The complete variable domain, with remaining parts taken from reference TRBV12-5 and TRBJ1-1, reads DARVTQTPRHKVTEMGQEVTMRCQPILGHNTVFWYRQTMMQGLELLAYFRNRAPLDDSGMPKDRFSAEMPDATLATLKIQPSEPRDSAVYFCASGLVGGIGNTEAFFGQGTRLTVV.